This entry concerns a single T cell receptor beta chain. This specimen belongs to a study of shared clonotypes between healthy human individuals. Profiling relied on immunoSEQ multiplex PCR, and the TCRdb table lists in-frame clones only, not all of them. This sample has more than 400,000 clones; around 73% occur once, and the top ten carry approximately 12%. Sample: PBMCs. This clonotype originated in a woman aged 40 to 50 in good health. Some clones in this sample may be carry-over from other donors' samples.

CDR3 in DNA: TGTGCCAGCAGCGCCGGGACAGACAATGAGCAGTTCTTC. Residues: CASSAGTDNEQFF. The genes are TRBV7-9 and TRBJ2-1, with 7 nucleotides matching TRBD1. The ends lost 5 bases at V and 5 bases at J; junction bases unmatched: 3. Germline CDR1 and CDR2: SEHNR and FQNEAQ (reference sequence). The CDR3 sequence is 13 residues long. Together with reference TRBV7-9 and TRBJ2-1, the CDR3 gives the full variable domain: DTGVSQNPRHKITKRGQNVTFRCDPISEHNRLYWYRQTLGQGPEFLTYFQNEAQLEKSRLLSDRFSAERPKGSFSTLEIQRTEQGDSAMYLCASSAGTDNEQFFGPGTRLTVL.